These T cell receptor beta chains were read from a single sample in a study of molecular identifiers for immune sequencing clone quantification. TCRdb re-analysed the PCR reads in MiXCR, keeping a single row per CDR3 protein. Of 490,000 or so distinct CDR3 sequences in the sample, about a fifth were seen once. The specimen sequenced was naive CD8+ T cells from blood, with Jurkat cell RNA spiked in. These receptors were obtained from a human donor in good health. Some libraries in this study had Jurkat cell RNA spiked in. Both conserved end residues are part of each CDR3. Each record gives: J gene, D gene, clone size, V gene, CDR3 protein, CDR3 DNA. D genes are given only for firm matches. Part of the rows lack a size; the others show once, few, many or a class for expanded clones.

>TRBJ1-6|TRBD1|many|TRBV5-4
CASSSTGDSYNSPLHF
TGTGCCAGCAGTTCGACAGGGGACTCCTATAATTCACCCCTCCACTTT
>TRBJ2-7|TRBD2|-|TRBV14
CASSQEGQAGGPNDEQYF
TGTGCCAGCAGCCAAGAGGGACAAGCGGGGGGCCCCAACGACGAGCAGTACTTC
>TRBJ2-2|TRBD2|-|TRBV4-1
CGSGATNAGELFF
TGCGGTAGCGGGGCTACGAACGCGGGGGAGCTGTTTTTT
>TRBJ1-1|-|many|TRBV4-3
CASSEVSREAEAFF
TGCGCCAGCAGCGAGGTTAGCAGAGAGGCTGAAGCTTTCTTT
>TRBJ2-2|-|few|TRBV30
CAWGVLGTTGELFF
TGTGCCTGGGGGGTATTGGGTACGACCGGGGAGCTGTTTTTT
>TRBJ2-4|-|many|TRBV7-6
CASSLGVSNIQYF
TGTGCCAGCAGCTTAGGGGTGTCGAACATTCAGTACTTC
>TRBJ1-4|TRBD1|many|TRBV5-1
CASSWGQGATNEKLFF
TGCGCCAGCAGCTGGGGACAGGGAGCAACTAATGAAAAACTGTTTTTT
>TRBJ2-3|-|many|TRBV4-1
CASSPLTGGTDTQYF
TGCGCCAGCAGCCCCCTTACCGGGGGCACAGATACGCAGTATTTT
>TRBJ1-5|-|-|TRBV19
CASSIGAGAIQPQHF
TGTGCCAGTAGTATAGGGGCAGGGGCGATTCAGCCCCAGCATTTT
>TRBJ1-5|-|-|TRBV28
CASKRGRGNQPQHF
TGTGCCAGCAAGAGAGGGCGGGGCAATCAGCCCCAGCATTTT
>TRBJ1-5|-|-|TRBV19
CASSERTGNQPQHF
TGTGCCAGTAGTGAAAGGACGGGCAATCAGCCCCAGCATTTT
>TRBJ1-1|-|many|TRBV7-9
CASMDGTEAFF
TGTGCCAGCATGGATGGCACTGAAGCTTTCTTT
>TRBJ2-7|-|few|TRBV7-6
CASSQLDRAYEQYF
TGTGCCAGCAGCCAGCTAGACAGAGCCTACGAGCAGTACTTC
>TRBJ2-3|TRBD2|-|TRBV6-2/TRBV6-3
CASKGLAYIYTGPDTQYF
TGTGCCAGCAAGGGACTAGCGTATATATACACTGGCCCAGATACGCAGTATTTT
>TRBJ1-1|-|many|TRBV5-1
CASSFAQPNTEAFF
TGCGCCAGCAGCTTTGCCCAGCCGAACACTGAAGCTTTCTTT
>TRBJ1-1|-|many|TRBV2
CASSEAPEAFF
TGTGCCAGCAGTGAGGCCCCTGAAGCTTTCTTT
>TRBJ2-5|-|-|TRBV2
CASSFTGTMRGGETQYF
TGTGCCAGCAGTTTTACCGGGACTATGAGGGGGGGCGAGACCCAGTACTTC
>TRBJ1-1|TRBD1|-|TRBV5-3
CASSLQGQGNTGAFF
TGTGCCAGCAGCTTACAGGGACAGGGGAACACTGGAGCTTTCTTT
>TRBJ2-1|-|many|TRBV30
CAWSPGAYNEQFF
TGTGCCTGGAGCCCGGGGGCCTACAATGAGCAGTTCTTC
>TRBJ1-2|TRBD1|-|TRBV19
CASSSLDRGQKDYGYTF
TGTGCCAGTAGTTCCTTGGACAGGGGGCAGAAGGACTATGGCTACACCTTC